The sequence of this T cell receptor beta chain was determined in a study of OX40 agonist ivuxolimab in advanced cancers. Germline V CDR1 and CDR2: KGHSH, LQKENI. The CDR3 covers 13 residues. The germline V and J ends were trimmed by 3 bases and 3 bases, with 6 bases remaining between them. TCRdb's copy holds only in-frame clones and misses some; the assay was immunoSEQ multiplex PCR. Found here are some 35,000 clones, around 73% of them singletons; the top ten hold 20% to 25%. This chain connects TRBV18 to TRBJ2-1, with D maybe TRBD2 (6 bases). This TCR was sampled from an adult with an advanced solid tumor such as melanoma, head and neck, liver or kidney cancer. The sequencing used CD4+ or CD8+ T cells sorted from blood, collected in a trial of the OX40 agonist ivuxolimab. The chain's CDR3 is CASSPGLYNEQFF. As DNA, the CDR3 is TGTGCCAGCTCACCGGGACTCTACAATGAGCAGTTCTTC.